This TCR beta chain was retrieved from a study of Graves' ophthalmopathy and Graves' hyperthyroidism. Study-level background: Peripheral blood (taken before any treatment) was collected at initial diagnosis.

This clonotype was detected many times. The antigen is unknown. Trimming at V came to 7 bases and at J to 5 bases, leaving 4 bases not matched to a gene. The CDR3 has 13 residues. Germline CDR1 reads MNHEY; CDR2 reads SMNVEV (reference sequence). RNA transcripts yielded amplified TCR beta CDR3 regions. First-round RT-PCR with HTBI primers preceded a second-round multiplex PCR. Using its own MiXCR run on the multiplex PCR reads, TCRdb lists one record per CDR3 protein. The sample includes fewer than 250,000 distinct CDR3 sequences, approximately 29% of them seen just once. Study-level results: The model flagged ophthalmopathy progression at around 70% sensitivity and around 72% specificity.

Ophthalmopathy-affected donors exhibited moderate-to-severe activity, CAS ≥3, NOSPECS ≥4, and duration under 3 months. Among the exclusions were patients with other autoimmune diseases, uncontrolled infections, pregnancy or lactation. Sample: peripheral blood. The TCR originated in a man aged 50-60 years with Graves' ophthalmopathy. The J gene is TRBJ1-2, the V gene TRBV27; 10 bases are a match to TRBD1. The CDR3 DNA reads as TGTGCCAGCACCCGGACAGGGGGATATGGCTACACCTTC. Protein sequence: CASTRTGGYGYTF.